This T cell receptor (beta chain) originates from a study of CD8 T cells in Susac syndrome. RNA was extracted with the RNeasy kit, and a quantity of roughly 0.5 to 1 ug was reverse transcribed using random hexamers. Using its own MiXCR run on the immunoSEQ multiplex PCR reads, TCRdb lists one record per CDR3 protein. This table has under 250,000 distinct CDR3 sequences, over 85% appearing once. The multiple sclerosis control cohort comprised treatment-naive individuals presenting with stable or active relapsing-remitting disease. The authors negatively isolated CD8+ and CD4+ T cells and FACS-enriched TEMRA cells. The CDR3 length is 15 residues. Germline V gives CDR1 SGHTA, CDR2 FQGNSA. J gave up 5 bases and V 8 bases, and 10 bases lay outside the gene matches.

The receptor's source is a human donor with multiple sclerosis. V usage is TRBV7-2 and J usage is TRBJ2-3, with 10 bases aligning to TRBD2. Sequenced: CD4+ T cells from PBMCs. The CDR3 region has the DNA TGTGCCAGCCTACGAGCGGGACTAGCGCAAGATACGCAGTATTTT. Residues: CASLRAGLAQDTQYF.